These 17 T cell receptor beta chains share one sample of origin, sequenced in a study of CD8 T cells in Susac syndrome. With random hexamers, reverse transcription was performed on about 0.5 to 1 ug of RNA. MiXCR, applied by TCRdb to the immunoSEQ multiplex PCR reads, yields one record per CDR3 protein. The table lists about 82,000 distinct CDR3 sequences, roughly 96% of them singletons, with roughly 0.68% in the top ten. Sequencing used CD8+ T cells from PBMCs. The receptors come from a human donor with Susac syndrome.

The gene calls are TRBV14 and TRBJ1-6; TRBD1 agrees at 9 bases. The CDR3 has 17 amino acids. Germline CDR1 SGHDN, CDR2 FVKESK. Germline trimming cut 4 bases from V and 0 bases from J; bases unmatched to any gene: 4. The CDR3 DNA sequence: TGTGCCAGCAGCCGAAGGACAGGGGACTCCTATAATTCACCCCTCCACTTT. It specifies CASSRRTGDSYNSPLHF.

The table lists this clonotype with a few counts. The V gene is TRBV20-1, the J gene TRBJ1-5, with D unresolved. Trimming removed 4 bases at V and 0 bases at J, with 10 bases between. The CDR3 contains 14 residues. Germline V gives CDR1 DFQATT, CDR2 SNEGSKA (reference sequence). The DNA for the CDR3 is TGCAGTGCTAACCAACCGTATAGCAATCAGCCCCAGCATTTT. Translating it yields CSANQPYSNQPQHF.

The CDR3 bases are TGTGCCAGCTCACCCCTCGGGCTAGCCTCTGCCGCCAAAAACATTCAGTACTTC. Encoded protein: CASSPLGLASAAKNIQYF. The chain uses TRBV18 and TRBJ2-4, with a tentative D call TRBD2 (5 bases). From germline, CDR1 is KGHSH and CDR2 LQKENI. V gave up 3 bases and J gave up 1 base, with 19 bases separating them. The CDR3 is made up of 18 amino acids.

This rearrangement joins TRBV21-1 to TRBJ1-2; the table gives TRBD1 as D, unverified against the DNA. TRBV21-1 is marked as a pseudogene. The CDR3 length is 13 residues. The chain's CDR3 is CATVQGTVYGYTF. CDR3 nucleotides: TGTGCCACCGTACAGGGGACCGTCTATGGCTACACCTTC.

The CDR3: CASSSYGLDTQYF. CDR3 in DNA: TGTGCCAGCAGCTCGTATGGTTTGGATACGCAGTATTTT. The rearrangement links TRBV7-2 to TRBJ2-3; D gene ambiguous. With 4 bases removed from V and 6 bases from J, the gap between germline ends came to 11 bases. Germline V gene data show CDR1 as SGHTA and CDR2 as FQGNSA. The CDR3 sequence is 13 residues long.

The CDR3 DNA reads as TGTGCCCTGGATCCGGGACAGGGTGACCCCGGCAATGGCTACACCTTC. It specifies CALDPGQGDPGNGYTF. The V and J genes are TRBV30 and TRBJ1-2, with 9 bases aligning to TRBD1. The V gene end was trimmed by 8 bases and the J gene end by 6 bases; junction bases not matched to a gene: 19. Per the germline V gene, CDR1 is GTSNPN and CDR2 is SVGIG (reference sequence). The CDR3 length is 16 residues.

J is TRBJ2-3 and V is TRBV5-1, with D unclear. Germline assignment: CDR1 SGHRS and CDR2 YFSETQ. Trimming removed 2 bases at V and 2 bases at J, with 9 bases between. The CDR3 has 14 residues. The CDR3 loop is CASSFRESTDTQYF. The CDR3 nucleotides are TGCGCCAGCAGCTTTCGAGAATCCACAGATACGCAGTATTTT.

J is TRBJ2-7 and V is TRBV27; D tentatively fits TRBD1 or TRBD2 (5 bases each). The V gene's germline CDR1 is MNHEY and CDR2 SMNVEV (reference sequence). Deletions cut 4 bases from V and 4 bases from J, with 11 bases between. The CDR3 is 13 amino acids. The CDR3: CASSSGPRYEQYF. The CDR3 DNA sequence: TGTGCCAGCAGTTCGGGGCCGAGGTACGAGCAGTACTTC.

The rearrangement uses TRBV7-9 and TRBJ2-7; the match to TRBD1 covers 11 bases. This CDR3 region has 15 residues. Germline lookup yields CDR1 SEHNR and CDR2 FQNEAQ (reference sequence). J gave up 5 bases and V 5 bases, and 8 bases lay outside the gene matches. CDR3 DNA sequence: TGTGCCAGCAGCGAGGGACAGGGGGATGTACACGAGCAGTACTTC. Its protein product is CASSEGQGDVHEQYF.

This chain uses TRBV20-1 with TRBJ1-5, with TRBD1 matching 9 bases. The junction had 6 bases not matched to a gene; V was cut back by 4 bases and J by 5 bases. This CDR3 has 14 amino acids. CDR1 and CDR2 from the germline V gene are DFQATT and SNEGSKA (reference sequence). The CDR3, as DNA: TGCAGTGCTAACAGGGGGCTGCTAGATCAGCCCCAGCATTTT. It codes for CSANRGLLDQPQHF.

The V and J genes are TRBV11-3 and TRBJ1-6, with D uncertain. With 8 bases removed from V and 7 bases from J, the gap between germline ends came to 9 bases. CDR3 length: 12 amino acids. From germline, CDR1 is SGHNT and CDR2 YENEEA. The CDR3 coding sequence is TGTGCCAGCGGACTTCTAAATTCACCCCTCCACTTT. It encodes CASGLLNSPLHF.

The chain carries TRBV15 and TRBJ1-3; D gene unclear. Germline assignment: CDR1 LNHNV and CDR2 YYDKDF (reference sequence). V was clipped by 3 bases and J by 8 bases, with 17 bases between them. The CDR3 is 15 amino acids. CDR3 DNA: TGTGCCACCAGCAGCGCGGGGTCATCCCGAGACACCATATATTTT. It codes for CATSSAGSSRDTIYF.

The chain is built from TRBV27 and TRBJ2-1; D is uncertain. Germline V lookup: CDR1 MNHEY, CDR2 SMNVEV (reference sequence). V shed 0 bases and J shed 8 bases, with 5 bases lying between them. The CDR3 covers 12 residues. This CDR3 is CASSLSADEQFF. The CDR3 DNA follows: TGTGCCAGCAGTTTATCCGCAGATGAGCAGTTCTTC.

This chain joins TRBV29-1 and TRBJ1-2, with 8 positions matching TRBD1. The CDR3 is made up of 13 amino acids. The germline V gene has CDR1 SQVTM and CDR2 ANQGSEA. V shed 6 bases, J shed 9 bases, and the junction held 12 bases outside the gene matches. CDR3 nucleotide sequence: TGCAGCGTGTCGGGTCGACAGGGGATAAGCTACACCTTC. Its translation: CSVSGRQGISYTF.

The rearrangement links TRBV6-6 to TRBJ2-5; TRBD1 agrees at 7 bases. V was pared by 4 bases and J by 6 bases, with 11 bases of the junction left unmatched. Germline V gives CDR1 MNHNY, CDR2 SVGAGI (reference sequence). The CDR3 is 15 amino acids. DNA for the CDR3: TGTGCCAGCAGTTCGGCAGGACAGGCGTTGAAGACCCAGTACTTC. This codes for CASSSAGQALKTQYF.

In its sample, this clonotype was seen once. The chain employs TRBV29-1 and TRBJ1-2, with a possible D match to TRBD1 (5 bases). The germline V gene has CDR1 SQVTM and CDR2 ANQGSEA. The CDR3 is 13 residues long. Between the trimmed V and J ends, which lost 2 bases and 8 bases, there was a span of 15 bases. CDR3 region: CSVERWGPKGYTF. The CDR3 DNA sequence: TGCAGCGTTGAACGGTGGGGACCAAAGGGCTACACCTTC.

V and J are TRBV5-6 and TRBJ1-2, with D maybe TRBD1 (6 bases). The CDR3 has 15 residues. Trimming cost V 3 bases and J 8 bases, with 20 bases left between them. Germline CDR1 reads SGHDT; CDR2 reads YYEEEE. CDR3 bases: TGTGCCAGCAGCTCACAGGGTGGAGTTAGGAACGGCTACACCTTC. Translating gives CASSSQGGVRNGYTF. Full variable domain (missing parts from reference TRBV5-6 and TRBJ1-2): DAGVTQSPTHLIKTRGQQVTLRCSPKSGHDTVSWYQQALGQGPQFIFQYYEEEERQRGNFPDRFSGHQFPNYSSELNVNALLLGDSALYLCASSSQGGVRNGYTFGSGTRLTVV.